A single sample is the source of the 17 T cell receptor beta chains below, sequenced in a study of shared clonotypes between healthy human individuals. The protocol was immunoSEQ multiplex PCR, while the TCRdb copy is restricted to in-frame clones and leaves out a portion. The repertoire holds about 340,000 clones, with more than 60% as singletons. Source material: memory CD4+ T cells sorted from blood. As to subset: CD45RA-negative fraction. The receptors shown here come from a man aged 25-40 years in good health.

CDR3 DNA: TGTGCCAGCAGTGTGGGGAGAACCTACGAGCAGTACTTC. Translation gives CASSVGRTYEQYF. This chain links TRBV2 with TRBJ2-7; a weak D match, TRBD2 (5 bases). V lost 4 bases and J 2 bases, leaving 9 bases between the germline ends. The CDR3 extends over 13 amino acids. The germline V gene encodes CDR1 SNHLY and CDR2 FYNNEI.

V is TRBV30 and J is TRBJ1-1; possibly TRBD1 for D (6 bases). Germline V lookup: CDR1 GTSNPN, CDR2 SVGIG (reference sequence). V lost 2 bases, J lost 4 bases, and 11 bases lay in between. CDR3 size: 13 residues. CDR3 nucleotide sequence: TGTGCCTGGAGTCGGGGGCGGGGCACTGAAGCTTTCTTT. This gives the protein CAWSRGRGTEAFF.

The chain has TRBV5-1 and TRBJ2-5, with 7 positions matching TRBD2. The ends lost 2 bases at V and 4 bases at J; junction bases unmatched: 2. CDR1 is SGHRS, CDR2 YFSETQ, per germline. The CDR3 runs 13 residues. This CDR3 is CASSFLAAETQYF. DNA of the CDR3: TGCGCCAGCAGCTTCCTAGCGGCAGAGACCCAGTACTTC.

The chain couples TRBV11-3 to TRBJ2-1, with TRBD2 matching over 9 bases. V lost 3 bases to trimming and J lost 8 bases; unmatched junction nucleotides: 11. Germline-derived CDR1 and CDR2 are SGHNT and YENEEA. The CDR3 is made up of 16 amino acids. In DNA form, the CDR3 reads TGTGCCAGCAGCTTTGGCGGGAGGGCCGCCAGTGATGAGCAGTTCTTC. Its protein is CASSFGGRAASDEQFF.

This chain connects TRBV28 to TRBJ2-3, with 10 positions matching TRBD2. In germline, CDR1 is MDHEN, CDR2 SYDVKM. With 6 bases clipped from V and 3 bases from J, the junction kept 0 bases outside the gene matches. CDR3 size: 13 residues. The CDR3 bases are TGTGCCAGCAGGACTAGCGGGACAGATACGCAGTATTTT. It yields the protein CASRTSGTDTQYF.

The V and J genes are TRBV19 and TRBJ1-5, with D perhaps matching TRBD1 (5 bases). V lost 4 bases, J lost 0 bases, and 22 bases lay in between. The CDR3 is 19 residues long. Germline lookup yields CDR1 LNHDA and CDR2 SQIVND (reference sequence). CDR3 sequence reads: CASSKAGGSGSASNQPQHF. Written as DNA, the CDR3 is TGTGCCAGTAGTAAGGCCGGGGGAAGTGGATCAGCTAGCAATCAGCCCCAGCATTTT.

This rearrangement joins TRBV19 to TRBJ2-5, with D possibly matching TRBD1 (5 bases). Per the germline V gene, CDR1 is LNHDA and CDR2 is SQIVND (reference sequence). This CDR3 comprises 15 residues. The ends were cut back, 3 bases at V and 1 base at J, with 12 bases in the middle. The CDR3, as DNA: TGTGCCAGTAGTATTGGGGCGAGTTCCCAAGAGACCCAGTACTTC. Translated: CASSIGASSQETQYF.

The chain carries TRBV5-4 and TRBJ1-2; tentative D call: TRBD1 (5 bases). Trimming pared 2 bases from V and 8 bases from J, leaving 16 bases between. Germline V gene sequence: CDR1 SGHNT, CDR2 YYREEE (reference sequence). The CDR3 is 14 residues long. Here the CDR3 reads CASSFYRLSPGYTF. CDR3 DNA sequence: TGTGCCAGCAGCTTCTACAGGTTATCGCCGGGCTACACCTTC. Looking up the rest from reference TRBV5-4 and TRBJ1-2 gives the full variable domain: ETGVTQSPTHLIKTRGQQVTLRCSSQSGHNTVSWYQQALGQGPQFIFQYYREEENGRGNFPPRFSGLQFPNYSSELNVNALELDDSALYLCASSFYRLSPGYTFGSGTRLTVV.

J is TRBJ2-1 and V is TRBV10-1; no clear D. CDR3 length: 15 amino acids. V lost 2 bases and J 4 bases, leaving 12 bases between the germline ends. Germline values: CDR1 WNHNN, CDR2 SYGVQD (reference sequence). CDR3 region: CASSEKLGSYNEQFF. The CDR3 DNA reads TGCGCCAGCAGTGAGAAGCTGGGATCTTACAATGAGCAGTTCTTC.

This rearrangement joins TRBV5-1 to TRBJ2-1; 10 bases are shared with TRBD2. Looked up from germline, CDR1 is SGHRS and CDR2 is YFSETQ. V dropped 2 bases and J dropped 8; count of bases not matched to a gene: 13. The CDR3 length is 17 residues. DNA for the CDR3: TGCGCCAGCAGCTTACCTTTATTTCCTAGCGGGAGCGATGAGCAGTTCTTC. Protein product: CASSLPLFPSGSDEQFF. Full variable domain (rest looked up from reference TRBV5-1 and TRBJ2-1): KAGVTQTPRYLIKTRGQQVTLSCSPISGHRSVSWYQQTPGQGLQFLFEYFSETQRNKGNFPGRFSGRQFSNSRSEMNVSTLELGDSALYLCASSLPLFPSGSDEQFFGPGTRLTVL.

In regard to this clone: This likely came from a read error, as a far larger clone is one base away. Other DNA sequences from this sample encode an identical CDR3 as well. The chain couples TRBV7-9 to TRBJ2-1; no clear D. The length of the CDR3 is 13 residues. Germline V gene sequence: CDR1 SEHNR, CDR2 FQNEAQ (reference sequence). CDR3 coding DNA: TGTGCAAGCAGCTCAAACAGTTACAATGAGCAGTTCTTC. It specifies CASSSNSYNEQFF.

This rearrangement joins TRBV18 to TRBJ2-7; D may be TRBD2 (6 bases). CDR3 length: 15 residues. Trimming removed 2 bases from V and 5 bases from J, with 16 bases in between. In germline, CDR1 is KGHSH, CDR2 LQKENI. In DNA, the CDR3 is TGTGCCAGCTCACCAGTATTCGGGGGTGAGCACGAGCAGTACTTC. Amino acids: CASSPVFGGEHEQYF. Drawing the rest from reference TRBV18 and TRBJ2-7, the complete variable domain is NAGVMQNPRHLVRRRGQEARLRCSPMKGHSHVYWYRQLPEEGLKFMVYLQKENIIDESGMPKERFSAEFPKEGPSILRIQQVVRGDSAAYFCASSPVFGGEHEQYFGPGTRLTVT.

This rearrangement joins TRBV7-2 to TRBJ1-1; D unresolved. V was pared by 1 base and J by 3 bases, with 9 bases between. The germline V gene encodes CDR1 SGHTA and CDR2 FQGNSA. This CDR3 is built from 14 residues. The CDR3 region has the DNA TGTGCCAGCAGCTTAGTAGGCCGGGACACTGAAGCTTTCTTT. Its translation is CASSLVGRDTEAFF.

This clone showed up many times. The CDR3 loop reads CAGAQRGNTEAFF. CDR3 nucleotide sequence: TGTGCCGGGGCCCAACGGGGTAACACTGAAGCTTTCTTT. The genes are TRBV6-1 and TRBJ1-1, with D perhaps TRBD1 (5 bases). Germline loops: CDR1 MNHNS, CDR2 SASEGT. The CDR3 has 13 amino acids. V lost 11 bases, J lost 2 bases, and 15 bases lay in between.

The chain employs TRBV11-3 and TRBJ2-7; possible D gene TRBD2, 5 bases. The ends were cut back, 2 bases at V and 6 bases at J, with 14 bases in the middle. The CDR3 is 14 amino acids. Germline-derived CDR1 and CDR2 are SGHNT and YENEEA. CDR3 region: CASSLTGDPSEQYF. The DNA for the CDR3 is TGTGCCAGCAGCTTAACCGGGGATCCCTCCGAGCAGTACTTC.

CDR3 sequence (DNA): TGTGCCAGCAGCGCGGGACTAGGAGTTGTCGAGCAGTACTTC. Amino acids: CASSAGLGVVEQYF. This chain joins TRBV7-9 and TRBJ2-7; TRBD2 matches at 8 bases. CDR1 and CDR2 (germline): SEHNR, FQNEAQ (reference sequence). The CDR3 consists of 14 residues. V dropped 5 bases and J dropped 6; count of bases not matched to a gene: 9.

Written as DNA, the CDR3 is TGTGCCAGCAGCGAGGGACTAGCGGGAGCCATCTACGAGCAGTACTTC. This gives the protein CASSEGLAGAIYEQYF. The chain links TRBV5-4 to TRBJ2-7; 14 positions agree with TRBD2. The junction had 6 bases not matched to a gene; V was cut back by 4 bases and J by 3 bases. Looked up from germline, CDR1 is SGHNT and CDR2 is YYREEE (reference sequence). There are 16 residues in the CDR3.